Following are 26 T cell receptor beta chains from one sample sequenced in a study of T cells in Graves' hyperthyroidism and ophthalmopathy. From RNA transcripts, TCR beta CDR3 regions were amplified. HTBI primers were used for first-round RT-PCR of the TCR CDR3. TCRdb itself ran the multiplex PCR reads through MiXCR, one entry per CDR3 protein. The sample consists of about 200,000 distinct CDR3 sequences, 17% of them appearing once. The sequencing input was blood. The receptors come from a woman in her forties or fifties with Graves' hyperthyroidism.

The genes are TRBV14 and TRBJ2-5, with a tentative D call TRBD2 (6 bases). In germline, CDR1 is SGHDN, CDR2 FVKESK. V shed 3 bases and J shed 10 bases, with 15 bases lying between them. CDR3 length equals 13 residues. The CDR3 protein is CASSQFSGVSQYF. The CDR3 coding sequence is TGTGCCAGCAGCCAGTTTAGCGGAGTGAGCCAGTACTTC.

The chain joins TRBV14 to TRBJ2-7; D uncertain. The germline CDR1 and CDR2 sequences are SGHDN and FVKESK. This CDR3 is 13 amino acids long. V lost 2 bases, J lost 5 bases, and 10 bases lay in between. For the CDR3, the DNA is TGTGCCAGCAGCCAATCTTTACAGAACGAGCAGTACTTC. Translating it yields CASSQSLQNEQYF.

In this sample, this clonotype turned up many times. CDR3 nucleotides: TGTGCCAGTAGTAACTCCTACGAGCAGTACTTC. Its protein is CASSNSYEQYF. The chain carries TRBV19 and TRBJ2-7; D is undetermined. V was clipped by 4 bases and J by 0 bases, with 1 base between them. The CDR3 sequence is 11 residues long. The germline V gene has CDR1 LNHDA and CDR2 SQIVND (reference sequence).

This clonotype was seen repeatedly, ten times or more. As DNA, the CDR3 is TGTGCCAGCAGCTCGCAACCAGCGAGCTCCTACGAGCAGTACTTC. Its protein is CASSSQPASSYEQYF. The chain recombines TRBV11-2 with TRBJ2-7; D is unresolved. This CDR3 is built from 15 residues. Germline V CDR1 and CDR2: SGHAT, FQNNGV. V lost 4 bases, J lost 0 bases, and 13 bases lay in between.

This clonotype has a count of ten or more. The rearrangement uses TRBV7-2 and TRBJ1-2; 9 positions match TRBD1. V lost 5 bases and J lost 3; bases outside the gene matches: 4. CDR3 length equals 14 residues. The V gene's germline CDR1 is SGHTA and CDR2 FQGNSA. CDR3 coding DNA: TGTGCCAGCAGCCTGGACAGGGGATACTATGGCTACACCTTC. Residues: CASSLDRGYYGYTF.

This clonotype was recorded at least ten times. CDR3 sequence (DNA): TGTGCCAGCAGCCAAGATTTGTACGAGCAGTACTTC. Amino acids: CASSQDLYEQYF. This chain links TRBV3-1 with TRBJ2-7, with D hard to call. CDR3 size: 12 residues. Germline assignment: CDR1 LGHDT and CDR2 YNNKEL (reference sequence). V was pared by 0 bases and J by 4 bases, with 4 bases between.

This clonotype was recorded many times. V and J are TRBV20-1 and TRBJ2-7; D is possibly TRBD2 (5 bases). CDR1 is DFQATT, CDR2 SNEGSKA, per germline (reference sequence). The CDR3 has 13 residues. Trimming shortened V by 2 bases and J by 0 bases, and 8 bases separated the two germline ends. The CDR3 reads CSARPGSSYEQYF. The CDR3 nucleotides read TGCAGTGCTAGACCTGGGAGCTCCTACGAGCAGTACTTC.

Remarks on this clonotype: This clone may be a read error of a much larger clone one base away. V is TRBV2 and J is TRBJ1-4, with D maybe TRBD1 (5 bases). The V gene's germline CDR1 is SNHLY and CDR2 FYNNEI. This CDR3 is 12 amino acids long. The CDR3 DNA reads TGTGCCGGCAGAACCGGGACCCAAAAACTGTTTTTT. It specifies CAGRTGTQKLFF.

This clonotype was seen a handful of times. The chain combines TRBV12-3 or TRBV12-4 with TRBJ2-2; D call uncertain. This CDR3 is built from 10 residues. V lost 6 bases and J 6 bases, leaving 2 bases between the germline ends. Here the CDR3 DNA reads TGTGCCAGCAGCCCCGGGGAGCTGTTTTTT. Its protein product is CASSPGELFF.

V gene TRBV27 combines with J gene TRBJ1-1; possible D gene TRBD1, 6 bases. CDR3 length equals 14 residues. Deletions cut 7 bases from V and 5 bases from J, with 17 bases between. Germline values: CDR1 MNHEY, CDR2 SMNVEV (reference sequence). The CDR3 reads CASTKGVKYTEAFF. In DNA, the CDR3 is TGTGCCAGCACCAAGGGGGTGAAGTATACTGAAGCTTTCTTT.

This clonotype was seen a single time. A much larger clonotype is one base distant, so this may be a read error. The chain uses TRBV14 and TRBJ2-3, with 9 bases matching TRBD1. This CDR3 has 17 residues. Trimming at V came to 1 base and at J to 4 bases, leaving 9 bases not matched to a gene. CDR1 and CDR2 (germline): SGHDN, FVKESK. CDR3 sequence reads: CASSQAGTGRGADTQYF. The CDR3 region has the DNA TGTGCCAGCAGCCAAGCCGGGACAGGGAGGGGGGCAGATACGCAGTATTTT.

This chain connects TRBV7-3 to TRBJ2-1; maybe TRBD2 (6 bases). Trimming pared 4 bases from V and 4 bases from J, leaving 20 bases between. CDR1 is SGHTA and CDR2 is FQGTGA in the germline V gene. This CDR3 is 17 amino acids long. The CDR3, as DNA: TGTGCCAGCAGCTCACCTCTTGGGCGGGAACCTTACAATGAGCAGTTCTTC. Translating gives CASSSPLGREPYNEQFF.

The chain links TRBV27 to TRBJ1-6, with D possibly TRBD1 on 6 matching bases. This CDR3 region has 14 residues. Germline values: CDR1 MNHEY, CDR2 SMNVEV (reference sequence). V was cut by 6 bases and J by 6 bases, with 12 bases left in between. This CDR3 reads CASRWTAANSPLHF. DNA of the CDR3: TGTGCCAGCAGGTGGACAGCGGCTAATTCACCCCTCCACTTT.

This clonotype has just a few counts. V usage is TRBV19 and J usage is TRBJ2-3; 14 bases agree with TRBD2. CDR3 length: 16 residues. The J segment lost 3 bases and the V segment lost 8 bases, leaving 7 bases of the junction unmatched. Germline V gene sequence: CDR1 LNHDA, CDR2 SQIVND (reference sequence). The CDR3 reads CASQKGTSGSTDTQYF. In nucleotides, the CDR3 is TGTGCCAGTCAAAAGGGGACTAGCGGGAGTACAGATACGCAGTATTTT.

This clonotype was recorded many times. This sequence joins TRBV6-1 and TRBJ2-6; D tentatively fits TRBD1 or TRBD2 (5 bases each). V gave up 5 bases and J gave up 12 bases, with 20 bases separating them. The germline V gene has CDR1 MNHNS and CDR2 SASEGT. The CDR3 consists of 15 residues. DNA of the CDR3: TGTGCCAGCAGTTACACCCGGGACCTTCGAGGCGTCCTGACTTTC. It encodes CASSYTRDLRGVLTF.

This clonotype was observed many times. This chain connects TRBV7-9 to TRBJ1-5; possibly TRBD1 for D (5 bases). The CDR3 runs to 14 residues. Germline assignment: CDR1 SEHNR and CDR2 FQNEAQ (reference sequence). Trimming left V 5 bases short and J 4 bases short, with 12 bases between. As DNA, the CDR3 is TGTGCCAGCAGCCCGTCTGACAGAAATCAGCCCCAGCATTTT. Its protein is CASSPSDRNQPQHF.

This clonotype was counted many times. The chain links TRBV11-3 to TRBJ2-1; perhaps TRBD1 as D (6 bases). V gave up 5 bases and J gave up 5 bases, with 13 bases separating them. This CDR3 contains 14 residues. The V gene's germline CDR1 is SGHNT and CDR2 YENEEA. The CDR3 DNA reads TGTGCCAGCAGCCGACAGGCCACTCACAATGAGCAGTTCTTC. As protein: CASSRQATHNEQFF.

This clonotype was picked up a small number of times. J is TRBJ2-5 and V is TRBV27, with 10 bases that match TRBD2. The CDR3 totals 15 residues. V shed 4 bases, J shed 2 bases, and the junction held 4 bases outside the gene matches. Germline assignment: CDR1 MNHEY and CDR2 SMNVEV (reference sequence). The CDR3 DNA reads TGTGCCAGCAGTTGGGGGACTAGCGCGCAAGAGACCCAGTACTTC. Amino acid sequence: CASSWGTSAQETQYF.

This clonotype was detected once. The chain carries TRBV10-3 and TRBJ1-6; D unclear. CDR1 ENHRY and CDR2 SYGVKD come from the germline V gene. The CDR3 is 16 amino acids. V lost 2 bases and J lost 6, with 14 bases in between. The CDR3 here is CAISEPAGISNSPLHF. The CDR3 coding sequence is TGTGCCATCAGTGAGCCGGCCGGGATATCTAATTCACCCCTCCACTTT.

This clonotype has ten or more counts. V usage is TRBV27 and J usage is TRBJ2-5, with TRBD1 identical over 9 bases. Unmatched junction bases numbered 6, after V lost 2 bases and J lost 5 bases. This CDR3 region has 15 residues. In germline, CDR1 is MNHEY, CDR2 SMNVEV (reference sequence). The CDR3 is CASSLGGTGWETQYF. DNA for the CDR3: TGTGCCAGCAGTTTAGGAGGGACAGGGTGGGAGACCCAGTACTTC.

V usage is TRBV11-1 and J usage is TRBJ2-1, with unresolved D. V was pared by 0 bases and J by 0 bases, with 6 bases between. The CDR3 consists of 15 residues. Germline loops: CDR1 SGHAT, CDR2 FQDESV (reference sequence). The CDR3 is CASSLAEHSYNEQFF. The CDR3 nucleotides read TGTGCCAGCAGCTTAGCAGAACACTCCTACAATGAGCAGTTCTTC.

The chain couples TRBV27 to TRBJ2-7; D is unresolved. Germline CDR1 and CDR2: MNHEY and SMNVEV (reference sequence). The CDR3 runs 9 residues. Trimming pared 6 bases from V and 5 bases from J, leaving 2 bases between. CDR3 DNA: TGTGCCAGCAGGCACGAGCAGTACTTC. Protein product: CASRHEQYF.

This clonotype was recorded a few times. The conserved closing phenylalanine or tryptophan is absent in this CDR3, likely reflecting a read error. The chain links TRBV27 to TRBJ1-4; 7 nucleotides line up with TRBD1. The CDR3 sequence is 16 residues long. Germline loops: CDR1 MNHEY, CDR2 SMNVEV (reference sequence). J gave up 0 bases and V 6 bases, and 7 bases lay outside the gene matches. The chain's CDR3 is CASSRDSLATNEKLFV. In DNA form, the CDR3 reads TGTGCCAGCAGCCGGGACAGTCTGGCAACTAATGAAAAACTGTTTGTT.

This clonotype was seen ten or more times. DNA for the CDR3: TGCGCCAGCAGCCTGGGGGCGGCGACAGGCGATGGCTACACCTTC. It specifies CASSLGAATGDGYTF. The chain links TRBV5-1 to TRBJ1-2; D may be TRBD1 (6 bases). This CDR3 has 15 amino acids. Germline CDR1 is SGHRS and CDR2 is YFSETQ. V was clipped by 4 bases and J by 6 bases, with 19 bases between them.

This clonotype was observed many times. The gene calls are TRBV5-8 and TRBJ1-1, with D uncertain. Trimming removed 1 base at V and 0 bases at J, with 13 bases between. The length of the CDR3 is 16 residues. Germline loops: CDR1 SGHTS, CDR2 YDEGEE. CDR3 coding DNA: TGTGCCAGCAGCTTGAGAAGTATCCGCATGAACACTGAAGCTTTCTTT. It codes for CASSLRSIRMNTEAFF.

This clonotype came up many times. The gene calls are TRBV3-1 and TRBJ2-7; D is ambiguous. CDR3 length equals 14 residues. Between the trimmed V and J ends, which lost 1 base and 3 bases, there was a span of 10 bases. CDR1 and CDR2 from the germline V gene are LGHDT and YNNKEL (reference sequence). In nucleotides, the CDR3 is TGTGCCAGCAGCCAAGTTACAGCGCACTACGAGCAGTACTTC. This sequence encodes CASSQVTAHYEQYF.